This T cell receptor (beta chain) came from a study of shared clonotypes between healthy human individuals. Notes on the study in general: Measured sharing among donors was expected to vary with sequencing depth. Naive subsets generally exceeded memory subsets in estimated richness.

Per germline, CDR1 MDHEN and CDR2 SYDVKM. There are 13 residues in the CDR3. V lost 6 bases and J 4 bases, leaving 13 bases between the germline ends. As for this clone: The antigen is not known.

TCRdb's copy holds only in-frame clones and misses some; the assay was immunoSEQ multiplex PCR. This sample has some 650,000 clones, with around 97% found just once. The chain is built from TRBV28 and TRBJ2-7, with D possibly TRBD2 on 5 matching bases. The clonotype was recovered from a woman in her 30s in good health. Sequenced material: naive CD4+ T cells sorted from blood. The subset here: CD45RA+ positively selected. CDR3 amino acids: CASRFGVAYEQYF. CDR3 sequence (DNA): TGTGCCAGCAGGTTCGGGGTAGCTTACGAGCAGTACTTC.